A selection of T cell receptor beta chains follows, all from one sample in a study of blood T cell repertoires in COVID-19. Assay: immunoSEQ multiplex PCR; the TCRdb copy retains only in-frame clones and omits some. The table includes 9,000 to 13,000 clones, nearly 90% detected once. The source material was peripheral blood. Receptor source: a young man with active or convalescent COVID-19. CDR3s include the opening cysteine and the closing phenylalanine or tryptophan. The D gene is left open where the match is weak. For some rows the clone size is stated as once, few or many, or as a class when expanded; others skip it.

D: NA; J: TRBJ2-1; V: TRBV25-1; size: NA; DNA: TGTGCCAGCAGTGATCTAGGTGTCAATGAGCAGTTCTTC; CDR3: CASSDLGVNEQFF
D: NA; J: TRBJ2-1; V: TRBV3-1/TRBV3-2; size: NA; DNA: TGTGCCAGCAGCCAAGGACCCCCGGGGGATGAGCAGTTCTTC; CDR3: CASSQGPPGDEQFF
D: NA; J: TRBJ1-2; V: TRBV27; size: few; DNA: TGTGCCAGCAGTTTATCGCGGGGACCGTATGGCTACACCTTC; CDR3: CASSLSRGPYGYTF
D: TRBD1; J: TRBJ1-3; V: TRBV18; size: NA; DNA: TGTGCCAGCTCACCCGACAGGGACACCATATATTTT; CDR3: CASSPDRDTIYF
D: TRBD1; J: TRBJ2-1; V: TRBV9; size: NA; DNA: TGTGCCAGCACCGTGACAGGGGGGGCTTTGAATGAGCAGTTCTTC; CDR3: CASTVTGGALNEQFF
D: NA; J: TRBJ1-6; V: TRBV6-1; size: NA; DNA: TGTGCCAGCAGTGAAGCAGCAGGGGAGAATTCACCCCTCCACTTT; CDR3: CASSEAAGENSPLHF
D: NA; J: TRBJ2-1; V: TRBV11-3; size: NA; DNA: TGTGCCAGCAGCAATAGTTACAATGAGCAGTTCTTC; CDR3: CASSNSYNEQFF
D: TRBD1; J: TRBJ1-6; V: TRBV7-9; size: NA; DNA: TGTGCCAGCAGCCCCTGGACAGGCGAAGCGATTTCACCCCTCCACTTT; CDR3: CASSPWTGEAISPLHF
D: NA; J: TRBJ2-6; V: TRBV10-1; size: NA; DNA: TGCGCCAGCAGTGACGGTGCTGGGGCCAACGTCCTGACTTTC; CDR3: CASSDGAGANVLTF
D: TRBD2; J: TRBJ2-3; V: TRBV15; size: once; DNA: TGTGCCACCAGCTTATTGCGGGGGGGGACAGATACGCAGTATTTT; CDR3: CATSLLRGGTDTQYF
D: NA; J: TRBJ2-3; V: TRBV5-1; size: NA; DNA: TGCGCCAGCAGCTTGGGAAACGGGCCTAGCCTTCTGGAGGCAGATACGCAGTATTTT; CDR3: CASSLGNGPSLLEADTQYF
D: NA; J: TRBJ1-1; V: TRBV6-2/TRBV6-3; size: NA; DNA: TGTGCCAGCAGTTATTCGTCCCTCATGGCCACTGAAGCTTTCTTT; CDR3: CASSYSSLMATEAFF
D: TRBD1; J: TRBJ1-1; V: TRBV30; size: NA; DNA: TGTGCCTGGAGTGTAATGTCAGGGGGGAACACTGAAGCTTTCTTT; CDR3: CAWSVMSGGNTEAFF
D: NA; J: TRBJ1-5; V: TRBV4-1; size: NA; DNA: TGCGCCAGCAGCCAGGTCTCAGGGGGCAATCAGCCCCAGCATTTT; CDR3: CASSQVSGGNQPQHF
D: NA; J: TRBJ2-3; V: TRBV3-1/TRBV3-2; size: NA; DNA: TGTGCCAGCAGCCACCCCGGGGAGGGCACAGATACGCAGTATTTT; CDR3: CASSHPGEGTDTQYF
D: TRBD1; J: TRBJ1-1; V: TRBV29-1; size: NA; DNA: TGCAGCGTGCATGGACAGGGGAGAGCTGAAGCTTTCTTT; CDR3: CSVHGQGRAEAFF
D: TRBD1; J: TRBJ1-5; V: TRBV10-2; size: NA; DNA: TGCGCCAGCAGTGAGTGGGACAGCGGCAATCAGCCCCAGCATTTT; CDR3: CASSEWDSGNQPQHF
D: NA; J: TRBJ2-5; V: TRBV6-1; size: NA; DNA: TGTGCCAGCAGTGAACTGGCAGTCGCGGGGACCCAGTACTTC; CDR3: CASSELAVAGTQYF
D: TRBD1; J: TRBJ1-5; V: TRBV30; size: NA; DNA: TGTGCCTGGAGTGGGACAGGGGGGAATCAGCCCCAGCATTTT; CDR3: CAWSGTGGNQPQHF
D: TRBD1; J: TRBJ1-1; V: TRBV3-1/TRBV3-2; size: NA; DNA: TGTGCCAGCAGCCTGCAGGGGGCGAACACTGAAGCTTTCTTT; CDR3: CASSLQGANTEAFF
D: NA; J: TRBJ1-5; V: TRBV3-1/TRBV3-2; size: NA; DNA: TGTGCCAGCAGCCAAGATGTTCTTCAGCCCCAGCATTTT; CDR3: CASSQDVLQPQHF
D: NA; J: TRBJ1-2; V: TRBV4-2; size: once; DNA: TGTGCCAGCAGCCAAGATCAGGGAGGCTATGGCTACACCTTC; CDR3: CASSQDQGGYGYTF
D: TRBD2; J: TRBJ2-7; V: TRBV9; size: NA; DNA: TGTGCCAGCAGCCCGAGACTAGCGGGCTACGAGCAGTACTTC; CDR3: CASSPRLAGYEQYF
D: TRBD1; J: TRBJ1-5; V: TRBV5-1; size: NA; DNA: TGCGCCAGCAGCTTGGCTAGCCACCGGGACAGAAAACTTAGCAATCAGCCCCAGCATTTT; CDR3: CASSLASHRDRKLSNQPQHF
D: NA; J: TRBJ2-3; V: TRBV30; size: NA; DNA: TGTGCCTGGGGAGAGAGTAATACGCAGTATTTT; CDR3: CAWGESNTQYF
D: NA; J: TRBJ1-5; V: TRBV9; size: NA; DNA: TGTGCCAGCAGCCTCCGAGAGGTGAGCAATCAGCCCCAGCATTTT; CDR3: CASSLREVSNQPQHF
D: TRBD2; J: TRBJ2-5; V: TRBV14; size: NA; DNA: TGTGCCAGCAGCCAGACGGGACTAGCGGGGTTCCTCCAAGAGACCCAGTACTTC; CDR3: CASSQTGLAGFLQETQYF
D: NA; J: TRBJ2-2; V: TRBV9; size: NA; DNA: TGTGCCAGCAGCGTAGGCAGGGGGGATACCGGGGAGCTGTTTTTT; CDR3: CASSVGRGDTGELFF
D: TRBD1; J: TRBJ1-6; V: TRBV3-1/TRBV3-2; size: NA; DNA: TGTGCCAGTACGACAGGGAACTCCTATAATTCACCCCTCCACTTT; CDR3: CASTTGNSYNSPLHF